The TCR beta chain under discussion was sequenced for a study of human T cells and chemical hapten exposure. Study information: Application of 0.01% DPC to the upper back was done by patch test, with a reading at 6 days.

Time point denoted: pre-sensitization, week 0. Stated treatment: therapeutic diphenylcyclopropenone sensitization with weekly scalp DPC. TCRdb reanalysed the RACE reads using MiXCR and keeps one entry per CDR3 protein. The repertoire holds 40,000 to 50,000 distinct CDR3 sequences, with 9.5% to 15% as singletons. Trimming removed 8 bases from V and 4 bases from J, with 12 bases in between. The V gene's germline CDR1 is ENHRY and CDR2 SYGVKD. The CDR3 loop spans 13 amino acids. A word on this clonotype: Its cognate antigen is unknown.

Whole-study findings and limits: Patch test score rose with PT1 expanded TCRs, significant at 8, 16, 32, not 4.

This clonotype originated in a woman aged 25 to 39 with alopecia areata. Some clones in this sample may be carry-over from other donors' samples. Here the sequenced sample was whole blood, taken in connection with sensitization to the hapten diphenylcyclopropenone (DPC). The J gene is TRBJ1-5, the V gene TRBV10-3, with D perhaps matching TRBD1 (5 bases). CDR3 loop: CAIGAGENQPQHF. The DNA for the CDR3 is TGTGCCATCGGGGCAGGAGAAAATCAGCCCCAGCATTTT.